This T cell receptor (beta chain) was documented in a study of blood T cell repertoires in COVID-19. Looking at the study overall: Sites across the United States, Italy and Spain contributed samples from acute and convalescent COVID-19. Sample material is recorded as cDNA or gDNA derived from T cells, B-cell-depleted T cells, or PBMCs.

As for this clone: The same CDR3 is also encoded by other DNA sequences in this sample.

In the original processing: Using reference gene primer amplification, nucleated cell counts were estimated. Libraries were prepared by immunoSEQ multiplex PCR; TCRdb keeps only in-frame clonotypes and omits some of them. The DNA was the basis for D and trimming; V, J and clone size are from that table. The sample consists of 390,000 or so clones, around 90% of them appearing once. Germline V gene data show CDR1 as GTSNPN and CDR2 as SVGIG (reference sequence). The ends were cut back, 0 bases at V and 3 bases at J, with 11 bases in the middle. The CDR3 consists of 14 residues. The J gene is TRBJ1-1, the V gene TRBV30; D possibly corresponds to TRBD1 (5 bases). What was sequenced was peripheral blood. This clonotype was sampled from a man between 18 and 35 years old with active or convalescent COVID-19. The chain's CDR3 is CAWSVRAGDTEAFF. CDR3 nucleotides: TGTGCCTGGAGTGTAAGGGCGGGGGACACTGAAGCTTTCTTT.